The rows below give T cell receptor beta chains drawn from one sample of a study of cytomegalovirus exposure and HLA in healthy donors. Assay used: immunoSEQ multiplex PCR; TCRdb lists only in-frame clones, some missing. This sample has around 71,000 clones, with around 95% found just once. Sequencing was performed on PBMCs. The receptor set was obtained from a man aged 18 to 29 in good health and CMV-seropositive. Each CDR3 is given with its conserved first and last residue. A D gene is named only where the DNA matches it firmly. Clone size is stated in some rows and not others, as once, few, many or a class when expanded.

J,V,D,size,CDR3,DNA
TRBJ2-3,TRBV13,TRBD1,-,CASSLGTADTQYF,TGTGCCAGCAGCTTGGGGACAGCGGATACGCAGTATTTT
TRBJ1-5,TRBV27,-,-,CASSPTGDSNQPQHF,TGTGCCAGCAGTCCCACAGGAGATAGCAATCAGCCCCAGCATTTT
TRBJ2-7,TRBV11-2,-,-,CASSLVYSPVSYEQYF,TGTGCCAGCAGCTTAGTTTATAGCCCTGTCTCCTACGAGCAGTACTTC
TRBJ2-3,TRBV2,-,few,CASSDRTGIGTDTQYF,TGTGCCAGCAGTGACCGTACAGGGATTGGTACAGATACGCAGTATTTT
TRBJ2-3,TRBV19,TRBD1,-,CASSNRGRTDTQYF,TGTGCCAGTAGTAACAGGGGTCGCACAGATACGCAGTATTTT
TRBJ2-2,TRBV5-5,-,-,CASSIGPAGTGELFF,TGTGCCAGCAGCATAGGACCAGCGGGCACCGGGGAGCTGTTTTTT
TRBJ2-1,TRBV5-1,-,-,CASSLASLSSYNEQFF,TGCGCCAGCAGCTTGGCTTCCCTGAGCTCCTACAATGAGCAGTTCTTC
TRBJ2-7,TRBV7-2,TRBD1,-,CASSQTGSAYEQYF,TGTGCCAGCAGCCAGACAGGGTCGGCCTACGAGCAGTACTTC
TRBJ2-7,TRBV6-1,-,-,CASRPPGRPGDEQYF,TGTGCCAGCAGGCCCCCCGGGAGACCCGGAGATGAGCAGTACTTC
TRBJ2-4,TRBV5-1,-,-,CASSSRAAGDIQYF,TGCGCCAGCAGCTCCCGGGCCGCGGGTGACATTCAGTACTTC
TRBJ2-1,TRBV4-1,TRBD2,-,CASSQEGLGLYNEQFF,TGCGCCAGCAGCCAAGAGGGACTAGGCCTCTACAATGAGCAGTTCTTC
TRBJ2-4,TRBV5-4,TRBD1,-,CASSLADRGRTKNIQYF,TGTGCCAGCAGCTTGGCAGACAGGGGGAGAACCAAAAACATTCAGTACTTC
TRBJ2-7,TRBV19,-,-,CASSRTVSYEQYF,TGTGCCAGTAGTAGGACAGTCTCCTACGAGCAGTACTTC
TRBJ2-5,TRBV7-8,-,-,CASSSSRVVKTQYF,TGTGCCAGCAGCTCATCCAGGGTTGTAAAGACCCAGTACTTC
TRBJ2-7,TRBV6-1,TRBD1,-,CASSEEWDRVNEQYF,TGTGCCAGCAGTGAGGAGTGGGACAGGGTCAACGAGCAGTACTTC
TRBJ1-5,TRBV29-1,-,-,CSVEEGGSGNQPQHF,TGCAGCGTTGAAGAAGGAGGGAGCGGCAATCAGCCCCAGCATTTT
TRBJ2-1,TRBV19,TRBD2,-,CASSSLTSGRFGEQFF,TGTGCCAGTAGTTCGCTGACTAGCGGGAGATTTGGTGAGCAGTTCTTC
TRBJ1-6,TRBV5-5,-,-,CASSLLGENNSPLHF,TGTGCCAGCAGCTTACTCGGGGAGAATAATTCACCCCTCCACTTT
TRBJ2-3,TRBV9,-,-,CASSVGRTDTQYF,TGTGCCAGCAGCGTAGGGCGGACAGATACGCAGTATTTT
TRBJ2-2,TRBV6-1,-,-,CASIGGRVNTGELFF,TGTGCCAGCATTGGTGGCAGGGTTAACACCGGGGAGCTGTTTTTT
TRBJ1-5,TRBV25-1,-,-,CASSEGGAAQPQHF,TGTGCCAGCAGTGAGGGAGGGGCGGCTCAGCCCCAGCATTTT
TRBJ1-5,TRBV2,-,-,CASTVTGKTYQPQHF,TGTGCCAGCACAGTCACAGGGAAAACCTATCAGCCCCAGCATTTT
TRBJ2-3,TRBV7-9,TRBD2,-,CASSLGGGADTQYF,TGTGCCAGCAGCTTAGGCGGGGGAGCAGATACGCAGTATTTT
TRBJ2-7,TRBV11-2,-,-,CASSLESSGVWFYEQYF,TGTGCCAGCAGCTTAGAGAGTTCGGGGGTTTGGTTCTACGAGCAGTACTTC
TRBJ2-1,TRBV29-1,TRBD1,-,CSVEDRVNNEQFF,TGCAGCGTGGAGGACAGGGTTAACAATGAGCAGTTCTTC
TRBJ1-1,TRBV28,TRBD1,-,CASRGGGGQGYRAFF,TGTGCCAGCAGGGGAGGAGGTGGACAGGGGTATAGGGCTTTCTTT
TRBJ1-6,TRBV7-9,TRBD1,-,CASSAPQGVGSPLHF,TGTGCCAGCAGCGCACCTCAGGGGGTGGGTTCACCCCTCCACTTT
TRBJ2-7,TRBV7-9,-,-,CASSLRQYEQYF,TGTGCCAGCAGCCTCAGACAGTACGAGCAGTACTTC
TRBJ2-7,TRBV21-1,-,-,CASSKETGELLSYEQYF,TGTGCCAGCAGCAAAGAGACCGGGGAACTTCTCTCCTACGAGCAGTACTTC
TRBJ2-2,TRBV4-1,-,-,CASSPGIFQNTGELFF,TGCGCCAGCAGCCCAGGAATCTTCCAGAACACCGGGGAGCTGTTTTTT
TRBJ2-7,TRBV4-1,TRBD2,once,CASSQGSSPGTTYEQYF,TGCGCCAGCAGCCAGGGCTCTTCCCCCGGGACTACCTACGAGCAGTACTTC
TRBJ2-7,TRBV9,-,-,CASSGLGREQYF,TGTGCCAGCAGCGGGCTGGGCCGCGAGCAGTACTTC